This T cell receptor beta chain was profiled in a study of shared clonotypes between healthy human individuals. Naive CD8 cells comprised CD45RO-negative, CCR7-positively selected cells, excluding terminally differentiated effector memory CD45RA+ cells. TCRdb keeps only in-frame clones here, not all; method: immunoSEQ multiplex PCR. The sample holds about 820,000 clones, over 90% seen once. The V end lost 5 bases, the J end lost 2 bases, and 19 bases lay between the germline ends. Germline V CDR1 and CDR2: SGHTA, FQGNSA. The length of the CDR3 is 17 residues. The rearrangement uses TRBV7-2 and TRBJ1-3, with D maybe TRBD1 (6 bases). The specimen was naive CD8+ T cells sorted from blood. The receptor was derived from a man aged 30 to 39 in good health. In DNA form, the CDR3 reads TGTGCCAGCAGCCTCCTATTTTTCCCAGGGGCTGGAAACACCATATATTTT. Translating it yields CASSLLFFPGAGNTIYF.